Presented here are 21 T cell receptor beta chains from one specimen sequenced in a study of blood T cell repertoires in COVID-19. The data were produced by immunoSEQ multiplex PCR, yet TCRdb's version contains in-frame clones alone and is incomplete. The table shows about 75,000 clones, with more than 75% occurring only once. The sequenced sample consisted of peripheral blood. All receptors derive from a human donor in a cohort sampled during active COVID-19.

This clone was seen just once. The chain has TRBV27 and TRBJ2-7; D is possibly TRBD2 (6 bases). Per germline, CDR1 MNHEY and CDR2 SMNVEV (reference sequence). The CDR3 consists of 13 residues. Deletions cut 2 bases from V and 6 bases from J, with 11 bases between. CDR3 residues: CASSLERVGEQYF. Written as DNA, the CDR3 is TGTGCCAGCAGTTTAGAGCGGGTGGGCGAGCAGTACTTC.

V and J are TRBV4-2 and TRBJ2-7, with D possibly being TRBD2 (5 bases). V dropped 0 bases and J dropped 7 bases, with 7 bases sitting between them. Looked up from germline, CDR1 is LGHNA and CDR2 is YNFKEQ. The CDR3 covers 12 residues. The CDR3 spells CASSQDTGEQYF. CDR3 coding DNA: TGTGCCAGCAGCCAAGATACGGGGGAGCAGTACTTC.

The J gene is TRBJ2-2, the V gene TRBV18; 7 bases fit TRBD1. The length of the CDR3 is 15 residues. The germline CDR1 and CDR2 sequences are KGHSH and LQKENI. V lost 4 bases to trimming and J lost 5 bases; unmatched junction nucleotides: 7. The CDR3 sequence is CASSLDRARTGELFF. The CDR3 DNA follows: TGTGCCAGCTCACTCGACAGGGCAAGGACCGGGGAGCTGTTTTTT.

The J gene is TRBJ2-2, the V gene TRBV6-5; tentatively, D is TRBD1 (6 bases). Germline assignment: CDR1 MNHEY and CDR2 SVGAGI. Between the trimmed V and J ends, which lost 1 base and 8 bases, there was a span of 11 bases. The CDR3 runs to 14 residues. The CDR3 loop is CASSYLQGSGELFF. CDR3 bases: TGTGCCAGCAGTTACTTACAGGGTTCGGGGGAGCTGTTTTTT.

The CDR3 coding sequence is TGTGCCAGCAGCTTAGAGACTAGCGGAAGTTTCTACGAGCAGTACTTC. Translating gives CASSLETSGSFYEQYF. V is TRBV11-2 and J is TRBJ2-7; 9 nucleotides match TRBD2. Germline CDR1 SGHAT, CDR2 FQNNGV. This CDR3 has 16 residues. The V and J ends lost 0 bases and 3 bases, in that order; junction bases with no gene match: 6.

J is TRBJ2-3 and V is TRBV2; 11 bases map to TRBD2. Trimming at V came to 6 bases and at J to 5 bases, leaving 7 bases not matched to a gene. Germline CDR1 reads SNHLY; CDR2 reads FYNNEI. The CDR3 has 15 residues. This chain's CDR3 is CASRLSGGAGDTQYF. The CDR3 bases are TGTGCCAGCAGACTTAGCGGGGGGGCGGGAGATACGCAGTATTTT.

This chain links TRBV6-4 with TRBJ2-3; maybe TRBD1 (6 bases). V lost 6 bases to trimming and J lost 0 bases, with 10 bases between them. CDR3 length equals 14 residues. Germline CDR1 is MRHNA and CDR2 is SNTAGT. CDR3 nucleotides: TGTGCCAGCAGCGTACAGGGAAGCACAGATACGCAGTATTTT. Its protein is CASSVQGSTDTQYF.

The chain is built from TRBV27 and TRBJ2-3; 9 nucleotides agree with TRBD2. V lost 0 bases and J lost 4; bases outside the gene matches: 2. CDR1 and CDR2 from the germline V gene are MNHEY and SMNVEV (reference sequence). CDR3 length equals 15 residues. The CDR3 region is CASSLSGGRADTQYF. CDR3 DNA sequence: TGTGCCAGCAGTTTATCGGGCGGGAGGGCAGATACGCAGTATTTT.

The CDR3 DNA reads TGCGCCAGCAGCCCGGAGGGGGCAGGCGGCTACACCTTC. Amino acids: CASSPEGAGGYTF. J is TRBJ1-2 and V is TRBV5-1; TRBD1 matches at 7 bases. The CDR3 consists of 13 residues. Germline values: CDR1 SGHRS, CDR2 YFSETQ. The J segment lost 8 bases and the V segment lost 4 bases, leaving 8 bases of the junction unmatched.

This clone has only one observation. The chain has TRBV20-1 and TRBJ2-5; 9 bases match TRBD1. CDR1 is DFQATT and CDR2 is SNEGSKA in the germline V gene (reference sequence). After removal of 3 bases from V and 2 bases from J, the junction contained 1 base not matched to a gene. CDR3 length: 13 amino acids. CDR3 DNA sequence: TGCAGTGCTAGTGACAGGGGGCAAGAGACCCAGTACTTC. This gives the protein CSASDRGQETQYF.

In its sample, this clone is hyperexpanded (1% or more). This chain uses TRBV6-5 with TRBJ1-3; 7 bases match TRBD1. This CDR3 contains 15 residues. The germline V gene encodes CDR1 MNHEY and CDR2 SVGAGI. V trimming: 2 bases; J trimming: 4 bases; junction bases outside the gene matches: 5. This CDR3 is CASSYTGQVGNTIYF. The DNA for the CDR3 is TGTGCCAGCAGTTACACCGGACAGGTGGGAAACACCATATATTTT.

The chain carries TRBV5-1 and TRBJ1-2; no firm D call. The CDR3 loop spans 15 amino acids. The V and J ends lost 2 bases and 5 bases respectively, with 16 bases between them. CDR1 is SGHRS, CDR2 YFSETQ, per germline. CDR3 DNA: TGCGCCAGCAGCTTTAGTAGCAGCGCCGCTTATGGCTACACCTTC. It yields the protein CASSFSSSAAYGYTF.

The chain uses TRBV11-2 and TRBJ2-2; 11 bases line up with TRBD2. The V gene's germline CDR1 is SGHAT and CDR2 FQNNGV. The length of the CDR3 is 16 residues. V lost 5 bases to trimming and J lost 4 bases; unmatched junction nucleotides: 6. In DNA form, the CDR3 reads TGTGCCAGCAGCGAGCTTAGCGGGAGGGGCACCGGGGAGCTGTTTTTT. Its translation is CASSELSGRGTGELFF.

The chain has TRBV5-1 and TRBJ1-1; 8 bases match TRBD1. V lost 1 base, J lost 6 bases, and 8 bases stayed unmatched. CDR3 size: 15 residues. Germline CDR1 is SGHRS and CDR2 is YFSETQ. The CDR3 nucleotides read TGCGCCAGCAGCTTGTCTGGACAGGGAATATCTGAAGCTTTCTTT. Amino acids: CASSLSGQGISEAFF.

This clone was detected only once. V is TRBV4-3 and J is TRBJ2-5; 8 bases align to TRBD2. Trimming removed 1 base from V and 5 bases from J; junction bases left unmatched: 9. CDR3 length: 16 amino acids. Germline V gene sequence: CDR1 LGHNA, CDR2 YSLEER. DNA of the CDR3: TGCGCCAGCAGCCAAGGAAGCCGGGGGGGCATTGAGACCCAGTACTTC. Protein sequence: CASSQGSRGGIETQYF.

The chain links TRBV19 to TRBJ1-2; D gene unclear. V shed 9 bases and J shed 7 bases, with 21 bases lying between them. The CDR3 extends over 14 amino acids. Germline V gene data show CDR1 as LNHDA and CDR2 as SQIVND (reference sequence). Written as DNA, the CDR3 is TGTGCCAGCCACCCGGCGGTCAAGCGGGCTGGCTACACCTTC. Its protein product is CASHPAVKRAGYTF. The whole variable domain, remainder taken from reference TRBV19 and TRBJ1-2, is DGGITQSPKYLFRKEGQNVTLSCEQNLNHDAMYWYRQDPGQGLRLIYYSQIVNDFQKGDIAEGYSVSREKKESFPLTVTSAQKNPTAFYLCASHPAVKRAGYTFGSGTRLTVV.

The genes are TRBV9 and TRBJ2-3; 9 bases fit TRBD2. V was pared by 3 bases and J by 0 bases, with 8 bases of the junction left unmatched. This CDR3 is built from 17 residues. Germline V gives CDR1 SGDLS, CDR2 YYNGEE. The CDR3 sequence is CASSAPRAGGSTDTQYF. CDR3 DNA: TGTGCCAGCAGCGCCCCCCGGGCGGGAGGGAGCACAGATACGCAGTATTTT.

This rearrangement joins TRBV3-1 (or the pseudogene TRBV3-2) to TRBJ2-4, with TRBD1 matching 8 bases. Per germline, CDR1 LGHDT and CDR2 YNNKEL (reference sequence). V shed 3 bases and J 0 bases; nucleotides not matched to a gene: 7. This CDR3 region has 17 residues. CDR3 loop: CASSHHRGSLAKNIQYF. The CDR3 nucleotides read TGTGCCAGCAGCCACCACAGGGGGTCGCTAGCCAAAAACATTCAGTACTTC.

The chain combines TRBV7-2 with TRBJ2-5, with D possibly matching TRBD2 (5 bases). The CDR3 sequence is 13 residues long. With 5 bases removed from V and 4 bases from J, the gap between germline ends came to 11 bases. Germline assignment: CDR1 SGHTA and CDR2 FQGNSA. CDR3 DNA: TGTGCCAGCAGCATTGGACTTAGAGAGACCCAGTACTTC. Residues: CASSIGLRETQYF.

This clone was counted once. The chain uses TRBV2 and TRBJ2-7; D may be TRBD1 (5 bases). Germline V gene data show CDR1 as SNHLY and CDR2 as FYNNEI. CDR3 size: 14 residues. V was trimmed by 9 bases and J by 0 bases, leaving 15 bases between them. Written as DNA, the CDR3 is TGTGCCAGTAAACAGGTCAAACACTCCTACGAGCAGTACTTC. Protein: CASKQVKHSYEQYF.

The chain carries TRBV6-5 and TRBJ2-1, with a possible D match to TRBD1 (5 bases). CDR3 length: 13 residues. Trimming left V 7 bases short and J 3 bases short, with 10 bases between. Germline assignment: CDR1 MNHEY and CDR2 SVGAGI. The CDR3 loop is CASTGQFYNEQFF. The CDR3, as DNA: TGTGCCAGCACAGGACAATTCTACAATGAGCAGTTCTTC.